Listed here is a single TCR beta chain. The antigen remains unidentified. These data are taken from a study of shared clonotypes between healthy human individuals. Broader study findings: Roughly 5% of naive CD4 clonotypes were shared across four donors. Large depth notwithstanding, sorted-subset sequencing proved incomplete by rarefaction.

Nashville, Tennessee was home to all donors, each a Caucasian adult. The CDR3 loop spans 14 amino acids. The germline CDR1 and CDR2 sequences are SGHRS and YFSETQ. Trimming cost V 3 bases and J 8 bases; bases outside gene matches: 5. Assay: immunoSEQ multiplex PCR; the TCRdb copy retains only in-frame clones and omits some. This sample has approximately 1.1 million clones, with around 78% found just once. What was sequenced was memory CD4+ T cells from PBMCs. The subset denotes: CD45RA-negative fraction. This TCR came from a man aged 18 to 30 in good health. Some clones in this sample may be carry-over from other donors' samples. This chain links TRBV5-1 with TRBJ1-4; TRBD1 matches at 9 bases. The CDR3 loop is CASSSQGAPEKLFF. CDR3 nucleotides: TGCGCCAGCAGCTCACAGGGGGCGCCCGAAAAACTGTTTTTT.